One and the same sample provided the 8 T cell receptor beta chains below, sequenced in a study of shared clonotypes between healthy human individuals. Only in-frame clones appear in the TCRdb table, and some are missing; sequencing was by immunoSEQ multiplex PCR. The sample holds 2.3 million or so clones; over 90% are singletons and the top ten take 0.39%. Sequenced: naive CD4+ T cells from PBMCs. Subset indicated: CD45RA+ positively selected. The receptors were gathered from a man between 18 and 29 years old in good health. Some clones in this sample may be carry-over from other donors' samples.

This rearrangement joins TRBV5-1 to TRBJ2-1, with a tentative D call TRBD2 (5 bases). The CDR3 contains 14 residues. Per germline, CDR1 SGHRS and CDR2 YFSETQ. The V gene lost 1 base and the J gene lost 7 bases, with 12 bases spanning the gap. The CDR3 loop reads CASSLSSGFNEQFF. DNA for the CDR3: TGCGCCAGCAGCTTGTCAAGCGGATTTAATGAGCAGTTCTTC. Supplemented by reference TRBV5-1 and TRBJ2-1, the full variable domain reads KAGVTQTPRYLIKTRGQQVTLSCSPISGHRSVSWYQQTPGQGLQFLFEYFSETQRNKGNFPGRFSGRQFSNSRSEMNVSTLELGDSALYLCASSLSSGFNEQFFGPGTRLTVL.

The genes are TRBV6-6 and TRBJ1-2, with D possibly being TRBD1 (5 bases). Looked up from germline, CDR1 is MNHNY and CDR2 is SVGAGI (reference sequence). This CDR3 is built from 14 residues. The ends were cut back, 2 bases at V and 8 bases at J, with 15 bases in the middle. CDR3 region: CASSYLGQTVGYTF. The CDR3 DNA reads TGTGCCAGCAGTTACCTGGGGCAGACCGTCGGCTACACCTTC.

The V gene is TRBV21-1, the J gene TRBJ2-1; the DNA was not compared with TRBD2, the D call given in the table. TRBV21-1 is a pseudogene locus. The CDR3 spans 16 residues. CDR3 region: CASSKKRELSYNEQFF. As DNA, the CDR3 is TGTGCCAGCAGCAAAAAGCGGGAGTTAAGCTACAATGAGCAGTTCTTC.

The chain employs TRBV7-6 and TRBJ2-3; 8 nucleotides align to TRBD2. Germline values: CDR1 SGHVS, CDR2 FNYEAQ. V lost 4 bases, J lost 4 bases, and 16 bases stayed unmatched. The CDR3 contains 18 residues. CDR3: CASSSLLPLAAGPDTQYF. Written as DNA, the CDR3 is TGTGCCAGCAGCTCCTTACTACCACTAGCGGCCGGCCCAGATACGCAGTATTTT.

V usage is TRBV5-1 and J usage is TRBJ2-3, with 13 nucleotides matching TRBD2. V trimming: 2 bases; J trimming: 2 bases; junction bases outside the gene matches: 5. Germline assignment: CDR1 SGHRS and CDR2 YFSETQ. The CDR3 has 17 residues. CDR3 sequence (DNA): TGCGCCAGCAGCTTTAGGGGACTAGCGGGGCACACAGATACGCAGTATTTT. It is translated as CASSFRGLAGHTDTQYF.

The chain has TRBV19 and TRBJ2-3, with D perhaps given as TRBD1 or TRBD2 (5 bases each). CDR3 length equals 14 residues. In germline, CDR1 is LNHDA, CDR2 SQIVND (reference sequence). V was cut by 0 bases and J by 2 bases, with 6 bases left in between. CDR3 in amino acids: CASSIDGTTDTQYF. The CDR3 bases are TGTGCCAGTAGTATAGACGGGACCACAGATACGCAGTATTTT. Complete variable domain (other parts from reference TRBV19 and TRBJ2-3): DGGITQSPKYLFRKEGQNVTLSCEQNLNHDAMYWYRQDPGQGLRLIYYSQIVNDFQKGDIAEGYSVSREKKESFPLTVTSAQKNPTAFYLCASSIDGTTDTQYFGPGTRLTVL.

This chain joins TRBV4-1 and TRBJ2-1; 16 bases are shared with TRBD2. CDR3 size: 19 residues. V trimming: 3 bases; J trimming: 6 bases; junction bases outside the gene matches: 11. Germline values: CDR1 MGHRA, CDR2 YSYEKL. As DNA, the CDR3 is TGCGCCAGCAGCCACCCCGGGACTAGCGGGAGGGCCTCGACCAATGAGCAGTTCTTC. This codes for CASSHPGTSGRASTNEQFF.

CDR3 coding DNA: TGTGCCAGCAGTGAAGCGCTTCGGGGGTCTTGGGGCGGGAGGAACTACGAGCAGTACTTC. Encoded protein: CASSEALRGSWGGRNYEQYF. The chain recombines TRBV2 with TRBJ2-7, with TRBD2 matching 8 bases. Germline values: CDR1 SNHLY, CDR2 FYNNEI. This CDR3 has 20 amino acids. V shed 0 bases and J 3 bases; nucleotides not matched to a gene: 19.